This is a list of T cell receptor beta chains from one sample in a study of blood T cell repertoires in COVID-19. Measured with immunoSEQ multiplex PCR; TCRdb has only the in-frame clones, and not every one. The sample lists roughly 71,000 clones, approximately 90% occurring once. Sequencing used peripheral blood. Source of these receptors: a man aged 25 to 40 with acute or convalescent COVID-19. Each CDR3 is given with its conserved first and last residue. A D gene is named only where the DNA matches it firmly.

v_call	j_call	cdr3_length	d_call	cdr3_aa	cdr3_nt
TRBV2	TRBJ2-4	12	-	CASRDYGYIQYF	TGTGCCAGCAGGGACTATGGGTACATTCAGTACTTC
TRBV7-8	TRBJ2-7	17	-	CASSFTIGHSSTYEQYF	TGTGCCAGCAGTTTCACAATTGGACATAGCTCCACCTACGAGCAGTACTTC
TRBV7-2	TRBJ1-2	15	-	CASSSGTTRYYGYTF	TGTGCCAGCAGCTCTGGGACAACCCGCTACTATGGCTACACCTTC
TRBV3-1/TRBV3-2	TRBJ1-6	15	TRBD1	CASSPQGSYNSPLHF	TGTGCCAGCAGCCCACAGGGGAGTTATAATTCACCCCTCCACTTT
TRBV5-5	TRBJ1-5	18	-	CASSLAIGSNRGNQPQHF	TGTGCCAGCAGCTTGGCTATCGGCTCCAACAGGGGCAATCAGCCCCAGCATTTT
TRBV18	TRBJ1-6	14	-	CASSGGQGLSPLHF	TGTGCCAGCTCCGGCGGGCAGGGGCTTTCACCCCTCCACTTT
TRBV6-5	TRBJ1-1	14	-	CASSTQGLGTEAFF	TGTGCCAGCAGTACACAGGGTTTGGGCACTGAAGCTTTCTTT
TRBV6-2/TRBV6-3	TRBJ1-2	13	-	CASSSGLNYGYTF	TGTGCCAGCAGTTCGGGACTTAACTATGGCTACACCTTC
TRBV5-1	TRBJ1-4	12	TRBD1	CASSTDRGKLFF	TGCGCCAGCAGCACGGACAGGGGGAAACTGTTTTTT
TRBV2	TRBJ1-1	14	-	CASSVRVGNTEAFF	TGTGCCAGCAGCGTCAGGGTCGGGAACACTGAAGCTTTCTTT
TRBV5-1	TRBJ2-3	18	TRBD1	CASSSPLGTGTYTDTQYF	TGCGCCAGCAGCTCGCCGCTAGGGACAGGAACCTACACAGATACGCAGTATTTT
TRBV19	TRBJ1-4	14	-	CASSFTSGTEKLFF	TGTGCCAGTAGTTTTACCTCAGGAACTGAAAAACTGTTTTTT
TRBV10-3	TRBJ1-1	12	-	CAISTGLVEAFF	TGTGCCATCAGTACAGGATTGGTCGAAGCTTTCTTT